Listed below are T cell receptor beta chains from one sample, sequenced in a study of control samples from healthy donors and cancer patients. Repertoires were generated with immunoSEQ multiplex PCR, while TCRdb's copy carries only in-frame clones and drops some. The sample lists around 99,000 clones; 90% were seen once. Sequencing used blood. These TCRs come from a human donor in good health. The donor label of this sample is uncertain. Each CDR3 is given with its conserved first and last residue. The D gene is left open where the match is weak.

>TRBJ1-5|NA|TRBV27
TGTGCCAGCAGTTTAGGGGGTGGTAATCAGCCCCAGCATTTT
CASSLGGGNQPQHF
>TRBJ1-3|NA|TRBV4-1
TGCGCCAGCAGCCAAGTAGGAATGAGCTCTGGAAACACCATATATTTT
CASSQVGMSSGNTIYF
>TRBJ2-1|NA|TRBV7-2
TGTGCCAGCAGCTTACAGGGAAATAGCTACAATGAGCAGTTCTTC
CASSLQGNSYNEQFF
>TRBJ1-1|NA|TRBV29-1
TGCAGCGTTGACTTGAGCCCCTTGAACACTGAAGCTTTCTTT
CSVDLSPLNTEAFF
>TRBJ2-5|NA|TRBV24-1
TGTGCCACCGGCGGATTCGTTCAAGAGACCCAGTACTTC
CATGGFVQETQYF
>TRBJ1-6|NA|TRBV2
TGTGCCAGCAGTGAAAAGAATGGAAATTCACCCCTCCACTTT
CASSEKNGNSPLHF
>TRBJ2-2|NA|TRBV7-7
TGTGCCAGCAGCTTAGGAGGGGGCACCGGGGAGCTGTTTTTT
CASSLGGGTGELFF
>TRBJ1-1|NA|TRBV5-1
TGCGCCAGCTCGACCGGGGGGACGGGGACTAGCACTGAAGCTTTCTTT
CASSTGGTGTSTEAFF
>TRBJ1-3|NA|TRBV7-2
TGTGCCAGCAGCTTAGGGGTCAGGGGAGGCGGAAACACCATATATTTT
CASSLGVRGGGNTIYF
>TRBJ2-7|NA|TRBV1
TGCACCAGCAGCCAAACGCGGGAACCCTACGAGCAGTACTTC
CTSSQTREPYEQYF
>TRBJ1-2|NA|TRBV30
TGTGCCTGGAGTGAATCAGGATATGGCTACACCTTC
CAWSESGYGYTF
>TRBJ2-1|NA|TRBV11-3
TGTGCCAGCAGCTTGGGGGAAGGTCACAATGAGCAGTTCTTC
CASSLGEGHNEQFF
>TRBJ1-6|TRBD1|TRBV5-6
TGTGCCAGCACCTTAGACAGGGGTAATTCACCCCTCCACTTT
CASTLDRGNSPLHF